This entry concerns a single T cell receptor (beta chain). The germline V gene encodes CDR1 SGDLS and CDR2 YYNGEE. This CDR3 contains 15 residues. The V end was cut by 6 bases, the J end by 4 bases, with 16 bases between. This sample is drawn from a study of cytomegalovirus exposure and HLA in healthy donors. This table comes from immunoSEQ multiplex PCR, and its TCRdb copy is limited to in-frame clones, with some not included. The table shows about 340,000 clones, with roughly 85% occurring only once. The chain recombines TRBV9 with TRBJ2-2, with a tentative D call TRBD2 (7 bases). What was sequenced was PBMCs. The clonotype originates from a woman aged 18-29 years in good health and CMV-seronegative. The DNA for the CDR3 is TGTGCCAGCACCCCGCTGGGGGGGCCCACCGGGGAGCTGTTTTTT. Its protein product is CASTPLGGPTGELFF.